The sequence of this T cell receptor beta chain was determined in a study of blood T cell repertoires in COVID-19. Overall study: T cells, B-cell-depleted T cells, or PBMCs provided the cDNA or gDNA that served as material.

V lost 0 bases and J lost 0, with 11 bases in between. The CDR3 has 16 residues. Germline CDR1 SGHAT, CDR2 FQDESV (reference sequence). Produced via immunoSEQ multiplex PCR; TCRdb's table is partial and in-frame only. Here the sample spans about 330,000 clones, about 82% being singletons. The J gene is TRBJ1-1, the V gene TRBV11-1; perhaps TRBD1 as D (5 bases). Sequences were obtained from peripheral blood. The TCR was taken from a human donor in a cohort sampled during active COVID-19. The CDR3 spells CASSLALGGLNTEAFF. CDR3 nucleotides: TGTGCCAGCAGCTTAGCGCTCGGGGGACTGAACACTGAAGCTTTCTTT.